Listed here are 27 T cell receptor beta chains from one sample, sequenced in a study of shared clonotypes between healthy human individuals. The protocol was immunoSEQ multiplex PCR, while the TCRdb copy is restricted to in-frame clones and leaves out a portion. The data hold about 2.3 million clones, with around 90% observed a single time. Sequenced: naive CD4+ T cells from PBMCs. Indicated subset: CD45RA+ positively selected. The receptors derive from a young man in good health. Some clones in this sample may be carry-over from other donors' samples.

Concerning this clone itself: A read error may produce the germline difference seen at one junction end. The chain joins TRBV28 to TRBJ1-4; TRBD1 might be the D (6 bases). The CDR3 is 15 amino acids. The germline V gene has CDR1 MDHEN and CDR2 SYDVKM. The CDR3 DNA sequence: TGTGCCAGCAGATCGGCCGGGACAACTTATGAAAAACTGTTTTTT. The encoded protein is CASRSAGTTYEKLFF. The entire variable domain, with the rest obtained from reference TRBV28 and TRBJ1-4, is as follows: DVKVTQSSRYLVKRTGEKVFLECVQDMDHENMFWYRQDPGLGLRLIYFSYDVKMKEKGDIPEGYSVSREKKERFSLILESASTNQTSMYLCASRSAGTTYEKLFFGSGTQLSVL.

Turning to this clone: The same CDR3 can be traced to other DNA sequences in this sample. As DNA, the CDR3 is TGCGCCAGCAGCTTGGATAGCGGGAGTGCAGATACGCAGTATTTT. Translation gives CASSLDSGSADTQYF. The chain recombines TRBV5-1 with TRBJ2-3, with 9 bases fitting TRBD2. The germline V gene encodes CDR1 SGHRS and CDR2 YFSETQ. Trimming cost V 0 bases and J 4 bases; bases outside gene matches: 3. This CDR3 is 15 amino acids long.

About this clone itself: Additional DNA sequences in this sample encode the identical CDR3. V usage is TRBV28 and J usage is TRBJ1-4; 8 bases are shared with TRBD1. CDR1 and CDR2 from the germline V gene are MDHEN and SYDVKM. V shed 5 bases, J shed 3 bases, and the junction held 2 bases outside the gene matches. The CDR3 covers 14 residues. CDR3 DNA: TGTGCCAGCAGTCCGGGACAGGCTAATGAAAAACTGTTTTTT. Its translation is CASSPGQANEKLFF.

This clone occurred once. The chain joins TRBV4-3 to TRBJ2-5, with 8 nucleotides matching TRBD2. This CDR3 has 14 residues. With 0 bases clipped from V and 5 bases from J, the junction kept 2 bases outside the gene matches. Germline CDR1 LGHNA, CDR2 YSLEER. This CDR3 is CASSQESGGETQYF. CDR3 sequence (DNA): TGCGCCAGCAGCCAAGAATCGGGGGGGGAGACCCAGTACTTC.

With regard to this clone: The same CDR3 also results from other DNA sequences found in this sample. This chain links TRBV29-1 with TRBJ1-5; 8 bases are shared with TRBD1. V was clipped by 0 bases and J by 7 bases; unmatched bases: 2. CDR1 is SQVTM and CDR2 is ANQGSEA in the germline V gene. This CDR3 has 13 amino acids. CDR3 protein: CSVEDTGGQPQHF. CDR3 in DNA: TGCAGCGTTGAAGACACAGGGGGGCAGCCCCAGCATTTT.

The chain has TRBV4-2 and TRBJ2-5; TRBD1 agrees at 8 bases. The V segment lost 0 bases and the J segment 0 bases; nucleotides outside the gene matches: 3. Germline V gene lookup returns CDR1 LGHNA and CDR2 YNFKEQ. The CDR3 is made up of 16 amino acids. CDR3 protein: CASSQDGTGDQETQYF. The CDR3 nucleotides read TGTGCCAGCAGCCAAGATGGGACAGGAGACCAAGAGACCCAGTACTTC.

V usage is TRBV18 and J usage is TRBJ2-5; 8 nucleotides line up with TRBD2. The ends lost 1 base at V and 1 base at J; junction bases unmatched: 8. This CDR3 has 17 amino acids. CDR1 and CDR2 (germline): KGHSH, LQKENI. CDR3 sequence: CASSPLSSAGGQETQYF. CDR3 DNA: TGTGCCAGCTCACCACTTTCAAGTGCGGGAGGCCAAGAGACCCAGTACTTC.

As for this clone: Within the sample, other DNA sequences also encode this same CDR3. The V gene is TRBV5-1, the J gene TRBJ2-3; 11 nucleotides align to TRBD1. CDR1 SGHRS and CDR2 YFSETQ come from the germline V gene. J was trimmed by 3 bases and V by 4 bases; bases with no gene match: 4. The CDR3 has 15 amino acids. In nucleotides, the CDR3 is TGCGCCAGCAGCCTGGGACAGGGGGGAACAGATACGCAGTATTTT. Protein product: CASSLGQGGTDTQYF.

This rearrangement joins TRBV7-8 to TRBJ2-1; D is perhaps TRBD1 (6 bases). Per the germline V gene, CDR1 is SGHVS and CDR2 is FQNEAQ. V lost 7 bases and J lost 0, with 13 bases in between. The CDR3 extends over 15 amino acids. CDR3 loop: CASTIQGFSYNEQFF. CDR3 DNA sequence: TGTGCCAGCACCATACAGGGCTTCTCCTACAATGAGCAGTTCTTC.

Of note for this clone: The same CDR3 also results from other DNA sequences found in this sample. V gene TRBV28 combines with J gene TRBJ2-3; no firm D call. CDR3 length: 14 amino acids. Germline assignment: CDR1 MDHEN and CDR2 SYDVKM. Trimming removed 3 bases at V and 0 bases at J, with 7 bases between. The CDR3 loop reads CASSFGGSTDTQYF. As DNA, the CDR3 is TGTGCCAGCAGTTTTGGCGGTAGCACAGATACGCAGTATTTT.

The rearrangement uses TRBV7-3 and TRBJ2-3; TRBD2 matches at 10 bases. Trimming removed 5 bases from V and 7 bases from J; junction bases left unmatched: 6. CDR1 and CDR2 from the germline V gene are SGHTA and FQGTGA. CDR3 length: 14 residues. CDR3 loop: CASSPGTSVNTQYF. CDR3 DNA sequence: TGTGCCAGCAGCCCCGGGACTAGCGTGAATACGCAGTATTTT.

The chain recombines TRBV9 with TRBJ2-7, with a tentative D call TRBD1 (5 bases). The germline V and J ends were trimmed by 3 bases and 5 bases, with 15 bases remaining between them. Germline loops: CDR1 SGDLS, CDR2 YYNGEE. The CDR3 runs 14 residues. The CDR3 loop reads CASSARTSHDEQYF. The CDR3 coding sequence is TGTGCCAGCAGCGCCCGGACATCCCACGACGAGCAGTACTTC.

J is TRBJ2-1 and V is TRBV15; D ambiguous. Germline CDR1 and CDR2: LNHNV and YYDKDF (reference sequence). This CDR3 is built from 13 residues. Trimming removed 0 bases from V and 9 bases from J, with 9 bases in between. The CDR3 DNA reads TGTGCCACCAGCAGAGATATTTACGGTGAGCAGTTCTTC. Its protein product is CATSRDIYGEQFF.

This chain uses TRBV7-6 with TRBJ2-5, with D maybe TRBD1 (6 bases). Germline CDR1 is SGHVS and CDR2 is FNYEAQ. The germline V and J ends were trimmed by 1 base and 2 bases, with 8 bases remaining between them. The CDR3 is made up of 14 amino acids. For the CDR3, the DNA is TGTGCCAGCAGCTTAGGTGGACAGCAAGAGACCCAGTACTTC. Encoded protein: CASSLGGQQETQYF.

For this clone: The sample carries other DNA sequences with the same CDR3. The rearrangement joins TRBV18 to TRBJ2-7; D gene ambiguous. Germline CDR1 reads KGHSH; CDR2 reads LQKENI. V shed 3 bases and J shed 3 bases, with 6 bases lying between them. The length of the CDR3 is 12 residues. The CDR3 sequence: CASSPLHYEQYF. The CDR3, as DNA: TGTGCCAGCTCACCGCTACACTACGAGCAGTACTTC.

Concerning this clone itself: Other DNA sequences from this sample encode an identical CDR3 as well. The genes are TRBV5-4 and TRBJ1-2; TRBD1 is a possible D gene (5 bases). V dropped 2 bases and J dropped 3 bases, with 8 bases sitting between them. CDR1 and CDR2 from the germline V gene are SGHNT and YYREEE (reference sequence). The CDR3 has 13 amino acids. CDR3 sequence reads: CASSFRGDYGYTF. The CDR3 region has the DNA TGTGCCAGCAGCTTTCGAGGGGACTATGGCTACACCTTC.

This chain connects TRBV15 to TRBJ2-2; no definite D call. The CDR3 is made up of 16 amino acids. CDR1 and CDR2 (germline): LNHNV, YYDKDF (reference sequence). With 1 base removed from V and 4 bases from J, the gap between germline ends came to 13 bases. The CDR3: CATSRGLRDLTGELFF. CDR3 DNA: TGTGCCACCAGCAGAGGTCTCCGAGATCTCACCGGGGAGCTGTTTTTT.

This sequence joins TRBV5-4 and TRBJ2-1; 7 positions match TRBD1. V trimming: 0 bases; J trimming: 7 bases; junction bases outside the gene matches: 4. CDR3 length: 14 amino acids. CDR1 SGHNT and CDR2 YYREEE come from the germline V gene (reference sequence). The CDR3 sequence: CASSLATGSNEQFF. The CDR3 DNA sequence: TGTGCCAGCAGCTTGGCGACAGGGAGTAATGAGCAGTTCTTC.

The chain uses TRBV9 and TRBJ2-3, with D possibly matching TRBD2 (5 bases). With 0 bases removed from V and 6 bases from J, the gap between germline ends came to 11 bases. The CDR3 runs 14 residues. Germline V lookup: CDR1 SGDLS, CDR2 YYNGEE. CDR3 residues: CASSVDPRTDTQYF. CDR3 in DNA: TGTGCCAGCAGCGTAGACCCTAGGACTGATACGCAGTATTTT.

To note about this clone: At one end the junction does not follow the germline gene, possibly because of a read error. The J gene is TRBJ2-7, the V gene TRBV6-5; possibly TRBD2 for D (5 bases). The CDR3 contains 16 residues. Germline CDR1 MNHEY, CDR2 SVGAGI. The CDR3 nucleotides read TGTGCCAGCAGTTACTCGTATGGTGGGAGTTCCTCCGAGCAGTACTTC. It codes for CASSYSYGGSSSEQYF.

This CDR3 reads CASSLPLTGELFF. DNA for the CDR3: TGTGCCAGCAGTTTACCTCTCACCGGGGAGCTGTTTTTT. The rearrangement links TRBV28 to TRBJ2-2; unclear D gene. CDR1 is MDHEN and CDR2 is SYDVKM in the germline V gene. This CDR3 has 13 residues. V was shortened by 2 bases and J by 4 bases, with 5 bases between the two germline ends. The full variable domain, rest sourced from reference TRBV28 and TRBJ2-2, is DVKVTQSSRYLVKRTGEKVFLECVQDMDHENMFWYRQDPGLGLRLIYFSYDVKMKEKGDIPEGYSVSREKKERFSLILESASTNQTSMYLCASSLPLTGELFFGEGSRLTVL.

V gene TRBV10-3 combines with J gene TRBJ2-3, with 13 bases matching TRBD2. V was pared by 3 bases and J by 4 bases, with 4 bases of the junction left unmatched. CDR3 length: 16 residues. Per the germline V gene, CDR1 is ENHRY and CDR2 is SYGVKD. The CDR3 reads CAISERTSGSSDTQYF. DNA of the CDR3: TGTGCCATCAGTGAAAGGACTAGCGGGAGTTCAGATACGCAGTATTTT.

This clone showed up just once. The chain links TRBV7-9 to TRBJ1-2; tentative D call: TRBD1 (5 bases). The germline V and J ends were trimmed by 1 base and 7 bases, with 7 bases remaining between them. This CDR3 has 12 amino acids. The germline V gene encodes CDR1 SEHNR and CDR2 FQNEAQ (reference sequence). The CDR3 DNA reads TGTGCCAGCAGCTTAGACGGGGGTGGCTACACCTTC. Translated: CASSLDGGGYTF. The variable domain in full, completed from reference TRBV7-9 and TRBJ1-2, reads DTGVSQNPRHKITKRGQNVTFRCDPISEHNRLYWYRQTLGQGPEFLTYFQNEAQLEKSRLLSDRFSAERPKGSFSTLEIQRTEQGDSAMYLCASSLDGGGYTFGSGTRLTVV.

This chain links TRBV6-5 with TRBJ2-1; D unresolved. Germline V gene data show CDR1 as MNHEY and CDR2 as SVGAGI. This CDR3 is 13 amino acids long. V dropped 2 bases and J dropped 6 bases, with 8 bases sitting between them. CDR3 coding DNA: TGTGCCAGCAGTTACAGGGTTACCAATGAGCAGTTCTTC. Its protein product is CASSYRVTNEQFF.

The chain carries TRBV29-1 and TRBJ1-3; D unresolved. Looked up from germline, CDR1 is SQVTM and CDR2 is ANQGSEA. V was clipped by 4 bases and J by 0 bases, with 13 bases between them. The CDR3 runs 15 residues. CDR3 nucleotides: TGCAGCGTTGTGTTCGGTTATAGCTCTGGAAACACCATATATTTT. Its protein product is CSVVFGYSSGNTIYF.

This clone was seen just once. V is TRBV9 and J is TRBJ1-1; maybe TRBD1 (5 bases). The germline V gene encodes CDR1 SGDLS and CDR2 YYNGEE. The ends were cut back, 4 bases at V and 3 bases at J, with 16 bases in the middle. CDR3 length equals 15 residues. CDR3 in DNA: TGTGCCAGCAGCCTCCGAGGGGAAGGGCACACTGAAGCTTTCTTT. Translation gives CASSLRGEGHTEAFF.

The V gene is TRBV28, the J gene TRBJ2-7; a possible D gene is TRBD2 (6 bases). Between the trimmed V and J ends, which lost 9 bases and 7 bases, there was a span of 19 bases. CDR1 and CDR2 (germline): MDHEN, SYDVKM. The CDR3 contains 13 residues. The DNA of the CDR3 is TGTGCCAGTGCCGGGGGTCCCGCAGGGGAGCAGTACTTC. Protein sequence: CASAGGPAGEQYF.